These 20 T cell receptor beta chains were sequenced from one sample in a study of cytotoxic CD8 clonotypes in ibrutinib-treated CLL. TCRdb keeps only in-frame clones here, not all; method: immunoSEQ multiplex PCR. The sample lists some 17,000 clones, 81% occurring once. The material sequenced was PBMCs, taken before ibrutinib treatment. These receptors were taken from a human donor with chronic lymphocytic leukemia.

The rearrangement uses TRBV2 and TRBJ1-1; D possibly corresponds to TRBD1 (6 bases). V shed 6 bases and J shed 1 base, with 12 bases lying between them. The length of the CDR3 is 14 residues. The germline CDR1 and CDR2 sequences are SNHLY and FYNNEI. The CDR3 here is CASRRSGQNTEAFF. Here the CDR3 DNA reads TGTGCCAGCAGAAGATCGGGACAGAACACTGAAGCTTTCTTT.

The V and J genes are TRBV28 and TRBJ2-2; D ambiguous. Germline assignment: CDR1 MDHEN and CDR2 SYDVKM. The CDR3 consists of 13 residues. V was cut by 7 bases and J by 0 bases, with 6 bases left in between. CDR3 protein: CASNRANTGELFF. In nucleotides, the CDR3 is TGTGCCAGCAATCGGGCGAACACCGGGGAGCTGTTTTTT.

The V and J genes are TRBV6-6 and TRBJ2-7; tentatively, D is TRBD2 (6 bases). The CDR3 length is 14 residues. Trimming stripped 10 bases from V and 2 bases from J, with 18 bases between. The germline CDR1 and CDR2 sequences are MNHNY and SVGAGI (reference sequence). CDR3 in amino acids: CATSVGGKPYEQYF. CDR3 coding DNA: TGTGCCACTTCGGTAGGAGGGAAACCCTACGAGCAGTACTTC.

Within the sample, this clone is medium-sized (0.01 to 0.1%). This specimen includes other DNA sequences encoding the same CDR3. The gene calls are TRBV9 and TRBJ2-5, with TRBD1 matching over 8 bases. The CDR3 runs 16 residues. The J segment lost 3 bases and the V segment lost 6 bases, leaving 13 bases of the junction unmatched. Germline V gene sequence: CDR1 SGDLS, CDR2 YYNGEE. The DNA for the CDR3 is TGTGCCAGCAACAACTTCCGGGACAGGCGTAAAGAGACCCAGTACTTC. Translated: CASNNFRDRRKETQYF.

The V gene is TRBV5-1, the J gene TRBJ2-7; D might be TRBD2 (6 bases). This CDR3 is built from 19 residues. CDR1 is SGHRS and CDR2 is YFSETQ in the germline V gene. V dropped 3 bases and J dropped 1 base, with 26 bases sitting between them. The CDR3 sequence is CASSSVPGLSLGRSYEQYF. In DNA, the CDR3 is TGCGCCAGCAGCTCGGTACCGGGGCTCTCCCTAGGGAGGTCCTACGAGCAGTACTTC. Full variable domain (remainder filled in from reference TRBV5-1 and TRBJ2-7): KAGVTQTPRYLIKTRGQQVTLSCSPISGHRSVSWYQQTPGQGLQFLFEYFSETQRNKGNFPGRFSGRQFSNSRSEMNVSTLELGDSALYLCASSSVPGLSLGRSYEQYFGPGTRLTVT.

In its sample, this clone ranks as medium-sized. The chain combines TRBV7-2 with TRBJ2-7; 10 bases fit TRBD2. After removal of 5 bases from V and 3 bases from J, the junction contained 4 bases not matched to a gene. Germline-derived CDR1 and CDR2 are SGHTA and FQGNSA. The CDR3 covers 14 residues. DNA of the CDR3: TGTGCCAGCAGCCTTAGCGGGAGGTTCTACGAGCAGTACTTC. As protein: CASSLSGRFYEQYF.

By share, this clone counts as large. V usage is TRBV27 and J usage is TRBJ2-1; 13 bases fit TRBD2. The length of the CDR3 is 18 residues. V dropped 6 bases and J dropped 0; count of bases not matched to a gene: 8. Germline values: CDR1 MNHEY, CDR2 SMNVEV (reference sequence). The CDR3 spells CASRGLAGTPSSYNEQFF. As DNA, the CDR3 is TGTGCCAGCAGGGGACTAGCGGGGACGCCGAGCTCCTACAATGAGCAGTTCTTC.

CDR3 sequence: CASSTRDSRTYEQYF. For the CDR3, the DNA is TGTGCCAGTAGTACCCGGGACAGTAGGACGTACGAGCAGTACTTC. The V and J genes are TRBV19 and TRBJ2-7; 7 bases fit TRBD1. The CDR3 loop spans 15 amino acids. Germline V gives CDR1 LNHDA, CDR2 SQIVND (reference sequence). The ends lost 4 bases at V and 4 bases at J; junction bases unmatched: 10.

The V call is TRBV9, the J call TRBJ2-2; no definite D call. Germline CDR1 is SGDLS and CDR2 is YYNGEE. This CDR3 spans 13 amino acids. V was pared by 3 bases and J by 0 bases, with 3 bases between. DNA of the CDR3: TGTGCCAGCAGCGGAACGAACACCGGGGAGCTGTTTTTT. Protein sequence: CASSGTNTGELFF.

This clone was observed a handful of times. This chain joins TRBV9 and TRBJ2-1, with D unclear. V was cut by 0 bases and J by 5 bases, with 9 bases left in between. Germline lookup yields CDR1 SGDLS and CDR2 YYNGEE. The CDR3 consists of 14 residues. This CDR3 is CASSVASADNEQFF. The CDR3 nucleotides are TGTGCCAGCAGCGTAGCGTCAGCCGACAATGAGCAGTTCTTC.

J is TRBJ2-7 and V is TRBV19, with 11 bases aligning to TRBD2. This CDR3 spans 16 amino acids. V trimming: 3 bases; J trimming: 0 bases; junction bases outside the gene matches: 4. Germline V gene lookup returns CDR1 LNHDA and CDR2 SQIVND (reference sequence). CDR3 in amino acids: CASSIASGRPSYEQYF. In nucleotides, the CDR3 is TGTGCCAGTAGTATCGCTAGCGGGAGGCCCTCCTACGAGCAGTACTTC.

This chain links TRBV19 with TRBJ2-5; 16 bases match TRBD2. TRBJ2-7 explains the end of the DNA better; the J call may be wrong. This CDR3 is built from 24 residues. The germline gives CDR1 LNHDA, CDR2 SQIVND (reference sequence). The CDR3 loop reads CASSIQPGQYTPGTSGRAFYEQYF. In DNA form, the CDR3 reads TGTGCCAGTAGTATTCAGCCGGGACAGTATACGCCGGGGACTAGCGGGAGGGCCTTCTACGAGCAGTACTTC.

The chain joins TRBV2 to TRBJ1-5, with TRBD1 matching over 11 bases. There are 16 residues in the CDR3. J lost 7 bases, V lost 6 bases, and 11 bases had no gene match. CDR1 SNHLY and CDR2 FYNNEI come from the germline V gene. The CDR3 is CASRGQGVTGGQPQHF. CDR3 sequence (DNA): TGTGCCAGCAGGGGACAGGGGGTCACAGGGGGACAGCCCCAGCATTTT. Variable domain in full (rest from reference TRBV2 and TRBJ1-5): EPEVTQTPSHQVTQMGQEVILRCVPISNHLYFYWYRQILGQKVEFLVSFYNNEISEKSEIFDDQFSVERPDGSNFTLKIRSTKLEDSAMYFCASRGQGVTGGQPQHFGDGTRLSIL.

The chain uses TRBV29-1 and TRBJ2-2; 7 positions match TRBD1. Trimming cost V 7 bases and J 7 bases; bases outside gene matches: 15. Germline CDR1 reads SQVTM; CDR2 reads ANQGSEA. This CDR3 is 15 amino acids long. The CDR3 sequence is CSATSSGQLDGELFF. For the CDR3, the DNA is TGCAGCGCTACTTCCTCGGGACAGCTCGACGGGGAGCTGTTTTTT.

This sequence joins TRBV12-5 and TRBJ2-1; 7 nucleotides align to TRBD2. The length of the CDR3 is 17 residues. V was clipped by 7 bases and J by 2 bases; unmatched bases: 14. Germline CDR1 LGHNT, CDR2 FRNRAP. The CDR3 DNA sequence: TGTGCTAGTGCCCTCTTGAGGGCTAGCGGAACCTACAATGAGCAGTTCTTC. It yields the protein CASALLRASGTYNEQFF.

This chain links TRBV12-5 with TRBJ1-5; TRBD1 is a possible D gene (5 bases). Germline CDR1 LGHNT, CDR2 FRNRAP. Between the trimmed V and J ends, which lost 9 bases and 3 bases, there was a span of 12 bases. The CDR3 sequence is 13 residues long. CDR3 region: CASSLTDNQPQHF. The CDR3 DNA reads TGTGCTAGCAGCCTGACAGACAATCAGCCCCAGCATTTT.

V is TRBV11-3 and J is TRBJ2-1; D is tentatively TRBD1 or TRBD2 (5 bases each). CDR3 length: 13 residues. Per the germline V gene, CDR1 is SGHNT and CDR2 is YENEEA. Trimming took off 4 bases at V and 8 bases at J, with 12 bases between the two ends. CDR3 in DNA: TGTGCCAGCAGCTGGGACCCCAGGGATGAGCAGTTCTTC. Translation: CASSWDPRDEQFF.

The chain links TRBV7-9 to TRBJ2-6; D not certain. The CDR3 runs to 18 residues. V gave up 5 bases and J gave up 0 bases, with 17 bases separating them. CDR1 and CDR2 from the germline V gene are SEHNR and FQNEAQ (reference sequence). The CDR3 coding sequence is TGTGCCAGCAGCCCCCCGCCGGTTTCGAGCTCTGGGGCCAACGTCCTGACTTTC. Translating gives CASSPPPVSSSGANVLTF.

The chain carries TRBV11-2 and TRBJ2-5; 9 bases match TRBD1. V dropped 3 bases and J dropped 1; count of bases not matched to a gene: 6. The CDR3 extends over 16 amino acids. Germline V lookup: CDR1 SGHAT, CDR2 FQNNGV. The CDR3, as DNA: TGTGCCAGCAGCTTCGGACAGGGGACCCCCCAAGAGACCCAGTACTTC. It yields the protein CASSFGQGTPQETQYF.

The gene calls are TRBV4-3 and TRBJ2-7; tentatively, D is TRBD1 or TRBD2 (5 bases each). Germline V CDR1 and CDR2: LGHNA, YSLEER. CDR3 size: 15 residues. Trimming removed 0 bases from V and 0 bases from J, with 9 bases in between. The CDR3 DNA sequence: TGCGCCAGCAGCCAAGATGAGGGGATCTCCTACGAGCAGTACTTC. It codes for CASSQDEGISYEQYF.